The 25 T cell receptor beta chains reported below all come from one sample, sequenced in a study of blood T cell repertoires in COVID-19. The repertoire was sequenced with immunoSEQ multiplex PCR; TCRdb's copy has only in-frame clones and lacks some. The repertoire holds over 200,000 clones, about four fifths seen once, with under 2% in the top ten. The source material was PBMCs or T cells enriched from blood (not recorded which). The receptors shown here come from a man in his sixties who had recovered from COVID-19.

The CDR3 loop reads CASSPEQGVPYEQYF. Written as DNA, the CDR3 is TGTGCCAGCAGCCCAGAACAGGGGGTTCCCTACGAGCAGTACTTC. The V and J genes are TRBV7-2 and TRBJ2-7; 8 bases are shared with TRBD1. The CDR3 is 15 residues long. Germline V gene sequence: CDR1 SGHTA, CDR2 FQGNSA. J gave up 2 bases and V 5 bases, and 8 bases lay outside the gene matches.

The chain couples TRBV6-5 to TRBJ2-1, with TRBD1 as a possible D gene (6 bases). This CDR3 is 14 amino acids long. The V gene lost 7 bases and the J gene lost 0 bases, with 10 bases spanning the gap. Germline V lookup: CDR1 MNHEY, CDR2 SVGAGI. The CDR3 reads CASKGGSSYNEQFF. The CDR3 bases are TGTGCCAGCAAAGGGGGTAGCTCCTACAATGAGCAGTTCTTC.

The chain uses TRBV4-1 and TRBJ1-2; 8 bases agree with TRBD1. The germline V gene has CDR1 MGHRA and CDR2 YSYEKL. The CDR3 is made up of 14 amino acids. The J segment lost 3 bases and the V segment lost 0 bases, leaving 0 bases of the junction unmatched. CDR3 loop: CASSQDRGHYGYTF. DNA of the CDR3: TGCGCCAGCAGCCAAGACAGGGGGCACTATGGCTACACCTTC.

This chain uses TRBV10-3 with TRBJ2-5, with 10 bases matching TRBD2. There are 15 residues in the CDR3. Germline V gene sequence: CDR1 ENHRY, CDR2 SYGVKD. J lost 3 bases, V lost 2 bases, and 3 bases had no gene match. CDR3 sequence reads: CAISEPGLAKETQYF. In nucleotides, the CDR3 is TGTGCCATCAGTGAGCCGGGACTAGCGAAAGAGACCCAGTACTTC.

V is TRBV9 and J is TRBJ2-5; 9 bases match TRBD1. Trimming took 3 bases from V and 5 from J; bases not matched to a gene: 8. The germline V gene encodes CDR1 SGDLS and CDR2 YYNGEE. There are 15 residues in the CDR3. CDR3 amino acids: CASSASGTGWETQYF. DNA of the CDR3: TGTGCCAGCAGCGCATCCGGGACAGGGTGGGAGACCCAGTACTTC.

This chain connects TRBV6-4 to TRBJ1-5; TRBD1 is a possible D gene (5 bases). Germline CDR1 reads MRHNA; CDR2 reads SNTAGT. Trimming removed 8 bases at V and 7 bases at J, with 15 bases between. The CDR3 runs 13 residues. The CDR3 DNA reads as TGTGCCAGCGCCGAGGTCCCAGGGCAGCCCCAGCATTTT. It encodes CASAEVPGQPQHF.

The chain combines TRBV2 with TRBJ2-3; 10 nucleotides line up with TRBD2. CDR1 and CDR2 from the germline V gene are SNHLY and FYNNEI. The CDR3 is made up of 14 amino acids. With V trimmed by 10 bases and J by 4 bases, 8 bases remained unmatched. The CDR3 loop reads CAITPSGGPDTQYF. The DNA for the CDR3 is TGTGCCATCACCCCTAGCGGGGGCCCAGATACGCAGTATTTT.

The CDR3: CASSWTSVTGELFF. The CDR3 DNA sequence: TGTGCCAGCAGCTGGACTAGCGTCACCGGGGAGCTGTTTTTT. This chain joins TRBV5-8 and TRBJ2-2, with TRBD2 matching 9 bases. Germline assignment: CDR1 SGHTS and CDR2 YDEGEE. Trimming at V came to 3 bases and at J to 4 bases, leaving 1 base not matched to a gene. The CDR3 is made up of 14 amino acids.

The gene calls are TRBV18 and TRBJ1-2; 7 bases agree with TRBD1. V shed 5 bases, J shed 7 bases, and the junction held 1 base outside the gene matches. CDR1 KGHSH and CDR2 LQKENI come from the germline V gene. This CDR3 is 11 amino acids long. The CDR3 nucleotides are TGTGCCAGCTCAGACAGGGTTGGCTACACCTTC. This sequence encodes CASSDRVGYTF.

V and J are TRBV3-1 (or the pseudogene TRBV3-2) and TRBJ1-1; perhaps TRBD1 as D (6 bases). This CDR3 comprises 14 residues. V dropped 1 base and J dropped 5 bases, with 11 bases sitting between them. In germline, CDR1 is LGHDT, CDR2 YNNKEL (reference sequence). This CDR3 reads CASSQGPGVTEAFF. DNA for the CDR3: TGTGCCAGCAGCCAAGGGCCAGGGGTTACTGAAGCTTTCTTT.

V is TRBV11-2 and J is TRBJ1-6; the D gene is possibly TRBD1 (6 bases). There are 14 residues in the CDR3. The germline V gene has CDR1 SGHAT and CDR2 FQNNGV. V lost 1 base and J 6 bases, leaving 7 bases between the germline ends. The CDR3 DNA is TGTGCCAGCAGCTTAGGGACAGCTAATTCACCCCTCCACTTT. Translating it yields CASSLGTANSPLHF.

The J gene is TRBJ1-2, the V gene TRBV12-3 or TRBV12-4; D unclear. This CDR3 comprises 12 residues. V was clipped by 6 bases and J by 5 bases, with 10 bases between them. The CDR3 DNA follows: TGTGCCAGCAGCAGTCCTTTTTATGGCTACACCTTC. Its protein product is CASSSPFYGYTF.

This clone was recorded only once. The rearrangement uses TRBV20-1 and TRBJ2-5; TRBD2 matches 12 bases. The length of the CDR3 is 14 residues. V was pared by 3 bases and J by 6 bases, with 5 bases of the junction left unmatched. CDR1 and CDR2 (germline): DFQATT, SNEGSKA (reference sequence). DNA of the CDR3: TGCAGTGCTAGTGGACTAGCGGGGTTAAAGACCCAGTACTTC. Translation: CSASGLAGLKTQYF.

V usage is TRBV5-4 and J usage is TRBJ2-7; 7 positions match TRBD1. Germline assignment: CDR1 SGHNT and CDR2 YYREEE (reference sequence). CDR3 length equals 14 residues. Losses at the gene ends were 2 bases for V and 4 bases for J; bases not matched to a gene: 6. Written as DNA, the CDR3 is TGTGCCAGCAGCTTCCGCGACAGGGCATACGAGCAGTACTTC. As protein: CASSFRDRAYEQYF.

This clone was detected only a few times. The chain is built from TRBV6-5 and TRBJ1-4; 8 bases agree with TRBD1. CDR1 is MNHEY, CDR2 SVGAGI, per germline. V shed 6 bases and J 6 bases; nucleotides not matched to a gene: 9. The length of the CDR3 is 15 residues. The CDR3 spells CASRDREGEDEKLFF. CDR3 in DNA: TGTGCCAGCAGGGACAGGGAGGGCGAGGATGAAAAACTGTTTTTT.

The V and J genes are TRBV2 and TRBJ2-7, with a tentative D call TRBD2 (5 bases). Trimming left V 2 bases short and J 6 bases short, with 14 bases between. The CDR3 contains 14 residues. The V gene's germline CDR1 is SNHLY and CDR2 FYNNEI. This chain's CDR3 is CASSELVAEGEQYF. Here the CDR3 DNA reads TGTGCCAGCAGTGAATTGGTGGCTGAGGGCGAGCAGTACTTC.

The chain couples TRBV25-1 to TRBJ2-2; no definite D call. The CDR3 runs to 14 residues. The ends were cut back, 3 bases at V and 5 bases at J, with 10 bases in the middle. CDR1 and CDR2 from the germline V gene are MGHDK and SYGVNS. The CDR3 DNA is TGTGCCAGCAGTGATGTTATGAGGACCGGGGAGCTGTTTTTT. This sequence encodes CASSDVMRTGELFF. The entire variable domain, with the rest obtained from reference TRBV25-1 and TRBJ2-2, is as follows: EADIYQTPRYLVIGTGKKITLECSQTMGHDKMYWYQQDPGMELHLIHYSYGVNSTEKGDLSSESTVSRIRTEHFPLTLESARPSHTSQYLCASSDVMRTGELFFGEGSRLTVL.

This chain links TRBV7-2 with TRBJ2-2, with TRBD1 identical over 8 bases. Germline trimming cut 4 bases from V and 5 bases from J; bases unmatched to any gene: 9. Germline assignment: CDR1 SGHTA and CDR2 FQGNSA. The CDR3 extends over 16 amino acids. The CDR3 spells CASSSLDRVGTGELFF. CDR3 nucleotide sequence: TGTGCCAGCAGCTCTTTGGACAGGGTGGGAACCGGGGAGCTGTTTTTT. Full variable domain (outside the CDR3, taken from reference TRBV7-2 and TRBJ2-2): GAGVSQSPSNKVTEKGKDVELRCDPISGHTALYWYRQSLGQGLEFLIYFQGNSAPDKSGLPSDRFSAERTGGSVSTLTIQRTQQEDSAVYLCASSSLDRVGTGELFFGEGSRLTVL.

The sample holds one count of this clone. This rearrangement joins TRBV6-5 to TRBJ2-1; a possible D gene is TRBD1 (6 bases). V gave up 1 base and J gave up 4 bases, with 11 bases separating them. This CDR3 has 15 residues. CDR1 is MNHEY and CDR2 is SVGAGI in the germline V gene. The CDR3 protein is CASSYLQGVYNEQFF. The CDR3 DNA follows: TGTGCCAGCAGTTACTTACAGGGTGTTTACAATGAGCAGTTCTTC.

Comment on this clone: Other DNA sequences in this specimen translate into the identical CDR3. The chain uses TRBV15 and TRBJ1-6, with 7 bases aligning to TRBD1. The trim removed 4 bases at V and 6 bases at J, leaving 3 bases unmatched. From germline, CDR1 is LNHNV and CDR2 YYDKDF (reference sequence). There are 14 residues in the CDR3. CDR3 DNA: TGTGCCACCAGCACGACAGGGACTAATTCACCCCTCCACTTT. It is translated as CATSTTGTNSPLHF.

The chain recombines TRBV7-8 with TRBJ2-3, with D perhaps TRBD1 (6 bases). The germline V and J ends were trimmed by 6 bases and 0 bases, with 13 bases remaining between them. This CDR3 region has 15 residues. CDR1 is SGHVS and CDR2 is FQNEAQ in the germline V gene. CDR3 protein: CASSPEGHSTDTQYF. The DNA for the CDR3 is TGTGCCAGCAGTCCAGAGGGACACAGCACAGATACGCAGTATTTT.

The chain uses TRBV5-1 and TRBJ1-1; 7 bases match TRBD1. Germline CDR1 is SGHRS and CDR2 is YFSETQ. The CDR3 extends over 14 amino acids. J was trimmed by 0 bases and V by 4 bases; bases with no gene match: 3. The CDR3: CASSNTGVNTEAFF. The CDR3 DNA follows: TGCGCCAGCAGCAACACAGGGGTGAACACTGAAGCTTTCTTT.

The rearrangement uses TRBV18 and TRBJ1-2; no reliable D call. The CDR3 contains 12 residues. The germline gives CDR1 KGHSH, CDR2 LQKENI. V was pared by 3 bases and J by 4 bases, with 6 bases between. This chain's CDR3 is CASSPGGYGYTF. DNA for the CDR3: TGTGCCAGCTCACCCGGTGGCTATGGCTACACCTTC.

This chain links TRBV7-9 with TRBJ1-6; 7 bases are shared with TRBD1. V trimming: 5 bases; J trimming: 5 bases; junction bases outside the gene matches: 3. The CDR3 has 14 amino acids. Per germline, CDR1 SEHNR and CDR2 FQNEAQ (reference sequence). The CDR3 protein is CASSLGTDNSPLHF. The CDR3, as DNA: TGTGCCAGCAGCCTGGGGACAGATAATTCACCCCTCCACTTT.

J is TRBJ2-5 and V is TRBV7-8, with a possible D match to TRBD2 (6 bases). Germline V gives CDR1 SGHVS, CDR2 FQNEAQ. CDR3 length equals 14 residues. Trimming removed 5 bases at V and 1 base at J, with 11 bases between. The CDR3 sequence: CASSREGGQETQYF. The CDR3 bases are TGTGCCAGCAGCCGAGAGGGAGGCCAAGAGACCCAGTACTTC. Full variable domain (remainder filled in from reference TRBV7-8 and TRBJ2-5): GAGVSQSPRYKVAKRGQDVALRCDPISGHVSLFWYQQALGQGPEFLTYFQNEAQLDKSGLPSDRFFAERPEGSVSTLKIQRTQQEDSAVYLCASSREGGQETQYFGPGTRLLVL.